These 22 T cell receptor beta chains came from one sample sequenced in a study of blood T cell repertoires in COVID-19. The assay was immunoSEQ multiplex PCR, and TCRdb's table has in-frame clones only and misses some. The data contain 150,000 to 200,000 clones, around 75% of them singletons. Input material: peripheral blood. The source of these receptors is a woman of 80 years or more with acute or convalescent COVID-19.

The CDR3 protein is CAWTRRLGSMVYGYTF. CDR3 bases: TGTGCCTGGACAAGGAGGTTGGGCAGCATGGTCTATGGCTACACCTTC. V usage is TRBV30 and J usage is TRBJ1-2; D is unclear. Germline loops: CDR1 GTSNPN, CDR2 SVGIG (reference sequence). The CDR3 length is 16 residues. Deletions cut 4 bases from V and 4 bases from J, with 22 bases between.

In DNA, the CDR3 is TGTGCCAGCAGTTCCCTTCTTGAGACCCAGTACTTC. Protein product: CASSSLLETQYF. The chain recombines TRBV28 with TRBJ2-5; D is unclear. V was trimmed by 4 bases and J by 5 bases, leaving 8 bases between them. CDR3 size: 12 residues. Germline V gene sequence: CDR1 MDHEN, CDR2 SYDVKM. The full variable domain, its missing parts supplied by reference TRBV28 and TRBJ2-5, is DVKVTQSSRYLVKRTGEKVFLECVQDMDHENMFWYRQDPGLGLRLIYFSYDVKMKEKGDIPEGYSVSREKKERFSLILESASTNQTSMYLCASSSLLETQYFGPGTRLLVL.

The genes are TRBV11-3 and TRBJ1-1; TRBD1 agrees at 7 bases. J gave up 11 bases and V 5 bases, and 11 bases lay outside the gene matches. Germline-derived CDR1 and CDR2 are SGHNT and YENEEA. The CDR3 runs to 13 residues. The CDR3 reads CASSVGATGRAFF. In DNA, the CDR3 is TGTGCCAGCAGCGTAGGGGCGACAGGGAGGGCTTTCTTT.

This CDR3 reads CASSIQGVSNQPQHF. The CDR3 DNA is TGTGCCAGCAGTATACAGGGGGTGAGCAATCAGCCCCAGCATTTT. This chain joins TRBV2 and TRBJ1-5; TRBD1 matches 8 bases. J was trimmed by 1 base and V by 5 bases; bases with no gene match: 4. The CDR3 is 15 amino acids. Germline V gene data show CDR1 as SNHLY and CDR2 as FYNNEI.

V usage is TRBV18 and J usage is TRBJ2-6, with a possible D match to TRBD1 (6 bases). Per germline, CDR1 KGHSH and CDR2 LQKENI. The CDR3 sequence is 17 residues long. The V gene lost 5 bases and the J gene lost 0 bases, with 14 bases spanning the gap. CDR3 nucleotides: TGTGCCAGCTCAAGGGACACCTCTGCCTCTGGGGCCAACGTCCTGACTTTC. This sequence encodes CASSRDTSASGANVLTF.

The chain links TRBV27 to TRBJ2-7; D possibly corresponds to TRBD1 (5 bases). The germline V gene encodes CDR1 MNHEY and CDR2 SMNVEV (reference sequence). Between the trimmed V and J ends, which lost 6 bases and 0 bases, there was a span of 12 bases. The CDR3 totals 14 residues. The CDR3 nucleotides read TGTGCCAGCAGCCTGGGGCTTAACTCCTACGAGCAGTACTTC. This gives the protein CASSLGLNSYEQYF.

V is TRBV6-4 and J is TRBJ2-2, with no clear D. Trimming pared 6 bases from V and 2 bases from J, leaving 16 bases between. CDR1 MRHNA and CDR2 SNTAGT come from the germline V gene. The CDR3 has 16 residues. This chain's CDR3 is CASSVNPRINTGELFF. The CDR3 DNA reads as TGTGCCAGCAGCGTCAACCCGCGGATAAACACCGGGGAGCTGTTTTTT.

The CDR3 here is CASSVGGSKTQYF. CDR3 coding DNA: TGTGCCAGCAGCGTAGGTGGGAGTAAGACCCAGTACTTC. V usage is TRBV9 and J usage is TRBJ2-5, with a weak D call TRBD2 (5 bases). Germline values: CDR1 SGDLS, CDR2 YYNGEE. Deletions cut 0 bases from V and 6 bases from J, with 9 bases between. The length of the CDR3 is 13 residues. The entire variable domain, with the rest obtained from reference TRBV9 and TRBJ2-5, is as follows: DSGVTQTPKHLITATGQRVTLRCSPRSGDLSVYWYQQSLDQGLQFLIQYYNGEERAKGNILERFSAQQFPDLHSELNLSSLELGDSALYFCASSVGGSKTQYFGPGTRLLVL.

This clone occurred a few times. V gene TRBV19 combines with J gene TRBJ1-4, with TRBD1 as a possible D gene (6 bases). The ends were cut back, 3 bases at V and 5 bases at J, with 10 bases in the middle. Germline-derived CDR1 and CDR2 are LNHDA and SQIVND (reference sequence). The CDR3 sequence is 14 residues long. CDR3 DNA: TGTGCCAGTAGTATGCGTCAGGGGAATGAAAAACTGTTTTTT. Residues: CASSMRQGNEKLFF.

In its sample, this clone was seen a few times. V and J are TRBV7-9 and TRBJ2-4; maybe TRBD2 (6 bases). Germline V gene data show CDR1 as SEHNR and CDR2 as FQNEAQ (reference sequence). The CDR3 is made up of 15 amino acids. Trimming took 8 bases from V and 4 from J, leaving 18 bases between them. CDR3 loop: CASAPLAGIKNIQYF. CDR3 nucleotide sequence: TGTGCCAGCGCCCCACTGGCGGGGATAAAAAACATTCAGTACTTC.

This clone was seen only a few times. V is TRBV13 and J is TRBJ1-5; 8 nucleotides align to TRBD1. This CDR3 is built from 16 residues. Germline loops: CDR1 PRHDT, CDR2 FYEKMQ (reference sequence). The trim removed 5 bases at V and 2 bases at J, leaving 8 bases unmatched. The CDR3 loop is CASSGRQGYGNQPQHF. The CDR3 nucleotides are TGTGCCAGCAGCGGTCGACAGGGGTATGGCAATCAGCCCCAGCATTTT.

The J gene is TRBJ2-2, the V gene TRBV5-1; 12 nucleotides line up with TRBD2. V gave up 0 bases and J gave up 5 bases; unmatched junction bases: 8. CDR1 is SGHRS, CDR2 YFSETQ, per germline. The CDR3 extends over 18 amino acids. In nucleotides, the CDR3 is TGCGCCAGCAGCTTGGTGACTAGCGGGAGAGGGGGAACCGGGGAGCTGTTTTTT. As protein: CASSLVTSGRGGTGELFF.

The J gene is TRBJ1-4, the V gene TRBV5-6, with D maybe TRBD1 (5 bases). This CDR3 has 16 amino acids. Trimming took 0 bases from V and 3 from J, leaving 12 bases between them. CDR1 and CDR2 from the germline V gene are SGHDT and YYEEEE. CDR3 in DNA: TGTGCCAGCAGCTTGGAGGGGATGGATCCTAATGAAAAACTGTTTTTT. Translating gives CASSLEGMDPNEKLFF.

This chain's CDR3 is CASSSPREVTDTQYF. The DNA of the CDR3 is TGTGCCAGCAGTTCCCCCCGGGAGGTCACAGATACGCAGTATTTT. The chain is built from TRBV6-2 or TRBV6-3 and TRBJ2-3; 7 bases agree with TRBD2. This CDR3 is 15 amino acids long. Trimming removed 4 bases from V and 2 bases from J; junction bases left unmatched: 6. The V gene's germline CDR1 is MNHEY and CDR2 SVGEGT.

CDR3 residues: CASSLGPYRKDNQPQHF. As DNA, the CDR3 is TGTGCCAGCAGCCTGGGCCCTTACCGAAAGGACAATCAGCCCCAGCATTTT. The chain employs TRBV13 and TRBJ1-5; D ambiguous. V shed 5 bases and J shed 3 bases, with 20 bases lying between them. CDR1 is PRHDT and CDR2 is FYEKMQ in the germline V gene (reference sequence). The CDR3 loop spans 17 amino acids.

This clone has just one count. The chain recombines TRBV14 with TRBJ2-6; D is perhaps TRBD2 (5 bases). This CDR3 spans 15 amino acids. Trimming took 4 bases from V and 2 from J, leaving 9 bases between them. CDR1 is SGHDN, CDR2 FVKESK, per germline. The CDR3 DNA sequence: TGTGCCAGCAGCCCTCGGGGAGCTGGGGCCAACGTCCTGACTTTC. Translating gives CASSPRGAGANVLTF.

This chain connects TRBV29-1 to TRBJ2-1; 7 positions agree with TRBD1. Germline V gene lookup returns CDR1 SQVTM and CDR2 ANQGSEA. The V gene end was trimmed by 4 bases and the J gene end by 9 bases; junction bases not matched to a gene: 6. The CDR3 totals 12 residues. This CDR3 is CSVVTGLGEQFF. For the CDR3, the DNA is TGCAGCGTTGTGACAGGGCTAGGTGAGCAGTTCTTC.

This chain links TRBV3-1 (or the pseudogene TRBV3-2) with TRBJ2-3; possibly TRBD1 for D (6 bases). The CDR3 is 16 residues long. CDR1 and CDR2 from the germline V gene are LGHDT and YNNKEL (reference sequence). V lost 3 bases and J 0 bases, leaving 13 bases between the germline ends. The CDR3 sequence is CASSQLDRISTDTQYF. CDR3 sequence (DNA): TGTGCCAGCAGCCAGCTCGACAGGATTAGCACAGATACGCAGTATTTT.

J is TRBJ1-5 and V is TRBV30, with unresolved D. The CDR3 extends over 14 amino acids. The germline V gene has CDR1 GTSNPN and CDR2 SVGIG (reference sequence). V was clipped by 1 base and J by 0 bases, with 7 bases between them. DNA for the CDR3: TGTGCCTGGAGTGAAGCCTATAGCAATCAGCCCCAGCATTTT. Translation gives CAWSEAYSNQPQHF.

The chain joins TRBV6-5 to TRBJ1-2; 7 bases agree with TRBD1. This CDR3 spans 15 amino acids. CDR1 and CDR2 (germline): MNHEY, SVGAGI. With V trimmed by 4 bases and J by 2 bases, 7 bases remained unmatched. The CDR3 reads CASSFQGGGNYGYTF. The DNA of the CDR3 is TGTGCCAGCAGTTTCCAGGGGGGTGGAAACTATGGCTACACCTTC.

The chain is built from TRBV7-9 and TRBJ2-3, with D unresolved. Germline lookup yields CDR1 SEHNR and CDR2 FQNEAQ (reference sequence). This CDR3 spans 13 amino acids. V was cut by 8 bases and J by 0 bases, with 9 bases left in between. CDR3 coding DNA: TGTGCCAGCGACTCTGGTAGCACAGATACGCAGTATTTT. Translation gives CASDSGSTDTQYF.

This clone was detected only once. This chain links TRBV11-3 with TRBJ2-7; D is ambiguous. The V gene's germline CDR1 is SGHNT and CDR2 YENEEA. The CDR3 length is 14 residues. With 0 bases removed from V and 3 bases from J, the gap between germline ends came to 9 bases. CDR3 sequence reads: CASSLDRPGYEQYF. DNA of the CDR3: TGTGCCAGCAGCTTAGACCGTCCGGGCTACGAGCAGTACTTC.